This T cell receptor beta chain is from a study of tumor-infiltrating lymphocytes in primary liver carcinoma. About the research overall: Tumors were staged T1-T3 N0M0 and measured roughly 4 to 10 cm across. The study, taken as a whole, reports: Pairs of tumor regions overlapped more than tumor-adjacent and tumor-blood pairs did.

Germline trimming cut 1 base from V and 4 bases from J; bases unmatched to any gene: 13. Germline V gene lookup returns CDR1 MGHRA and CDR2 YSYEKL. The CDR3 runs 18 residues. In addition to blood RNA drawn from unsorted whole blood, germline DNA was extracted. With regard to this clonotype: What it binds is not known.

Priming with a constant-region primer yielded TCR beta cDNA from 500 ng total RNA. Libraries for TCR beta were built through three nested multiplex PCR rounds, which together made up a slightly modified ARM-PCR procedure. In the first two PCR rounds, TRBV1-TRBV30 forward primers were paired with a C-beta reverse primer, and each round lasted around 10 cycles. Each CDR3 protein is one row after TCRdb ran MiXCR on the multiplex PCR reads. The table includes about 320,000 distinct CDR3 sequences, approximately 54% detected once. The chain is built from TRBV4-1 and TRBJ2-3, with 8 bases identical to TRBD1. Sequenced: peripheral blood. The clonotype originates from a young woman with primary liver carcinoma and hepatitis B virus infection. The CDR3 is CASSQVPFGTGNADTQYF. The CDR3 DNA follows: TGCGCCAGCAGCCAAGTTCCCTTTGGGACAGGAAATGCAGATACGCAGTATTTT.